The clone carrying this TCR beta chain was detected only a few times. The antigen remains unidentified. The length of the CDR3 is 11 residues. V lost 4 bases and J 3 bases, leaving 4 bases between the germline ends. Germline V lookup: CDR1 MNHNS, CDR2 SASEGT. Generated by immunoSEQ multiplex PCR, the TCRdb table keeps only in-frame clones and is missing some. The table includes 150,000 to 200,000 clones, about 80% detected once. The donors formed part of the approximately 130-subject validation cohort, distinct from the approximately 670-subject first cohort. The entry originates in a study of cytomegalovirus exposure and HLA in healthy donors. The study's findings and limits: Altogether, 170 or so TCR beta chains were recorded as cytomegalovirus-associated. The study found most TCR sequences rare, yet found some public TCRs in many donors. In a later analysis, first-cohort TCR clusters were found to tend to co-occur in the approximately 120 validation repertoires.

The TCR was taken from a man between 18 and 35 years old in good health and CMV-seropositive. V and J are TRBV6-1 and TRBJ2-7; unclear D gene. Material: PBMCs. This CDR3 reads CASSGVYEQYF. The CDR3 DNA reads TGTGCCAGCAGTGGAGTCTACGAGCAGTACTTC.